Following are 10 T cell receptor beta chains from one sample sequenced in a study of T cells after yellow fever vaccination. TCRdb analysed the 5' RACE reads with MiXCR anew, one entry per CDR3 protein. The table includes 400,000 or so distinct CDR3 sequences, under 20% detected once. Sequencing used PBMCs, obtained before the yellow fever booster vaccination. The source of these receptors is a man aged 18 to 30 who received the YFV17D yellow fever vaccine.

The chain links TRBV20-1 to TRBJ2-7; 8 nucleotides align to TRBD2. Looked up from germline, CDR1 is DFQATT and CDR2 is SNEGSKA (reference sequence). The J segment lost 7 bases and the V segment lost 5 bases, leaving 13 bases of the junction unmatched. This CDR3 has 14 amino acids. CDR3 in DNA: TGCAGTGCTCATATCCCGGGGGGGCCTTTTGAGCAGTACGTC. It yields the protein CSAHIPGGPFEQYV.

J is TRBJ2-3 and V is TRBV29-1; D is possibly TRBD1 (6 bases). Germline assignment: CDR1 SQVTM and CDR2 ANQGSEA. Trimming took 8 bases from V and 3 from J, leaving 12 bases between them. The CDR3 contains 12 residues. CDR3 amino acids: CSLRTDTDTQYF. CDR3 in DNA: TGCAGCCTAAGGACAGATACAGATACGCAGTATTTT.

The sample holds a few counts of this clonotype. The chain carries TRBV20-1 and TRBJ2-2, with TRBD1 matching over 7 bases. V shed 3 bases, J shed 4 bases, and the junction held 8 bases outside the gene matches. Per the germline V gene, CDR1 is DFQATT and CDR2 is SNEGSKA (reference sequence). This CDR3 region has 15 residues. CDR3 DNA: TGCAGTGCTAGGGGCTGGACAGGCTCCACCGGGGAGCTGTTTTTT. As protein: CSARGWTGSTGELFF.

Here the CDR3 reads CASSQTGLAGADEQFF. The CDR3, as DNA: TGTGCCAGCAGCCAGACGGGACTAGCGGGGGCCGATGAGCAGTTCTTC. The rearrangement joins TRBV3-1 to TRBJ2-1; TRBD2 agrees at 14 bases. Per germline, CDR1 LGHDT and CDR2 YNNKEL (reference sequence). The CDR3 is 16 residues long. V lost 3 bases and J lost 8; bases outside the gene matches: 6.

This clonotype turned up a few times. This chain connects TRBV15 to TRBJ1-5; D gene uncertain. The CDR3 consists of 15 residues. Germline V lookup: CDR1 LNHNV, CDR2 YYDKDF (reference sequence). Between the trimmed V and J ends, which lost 0 bases and 7 bases, there was a span of 13 bases. The DNA for the CDR3 is TGTGCCACCAGCAGAGATCGAGGTCGAGTACAGCCCCAGCATTTT. Translation gives CATSRDRGRVQPQHF.

This clonotype appeared a single time. The rearrangement uses TRBV7-2 and TRBJ2-3; 14 bases match TRBD2. V lost 4 bases to trimming and J lost 2 bases; unmatched junction nucleotides: 8. The CDR3 totals 18 residues. Looked up from germline, CDR1 is SGHTA and CDR2 is FQGNSA. The CDR3 DNA is TGTGCCAGCAGCTCGACTAGCGGGGGGGGGAGGTACACAGATACGCAGTATTTT. Its translation is CASSSTSGGGRYTDTQYF.

This clonotype has a single count. The chain carries TRBV2 and TRBJ1-5; 10 bases line up with TRBD1. This CDR3 is 16 amino acids long. Germline lookup yields CDR1 SNHLY and CDR2 FYNNEI. V shed 4 bases and J 6 bases; nucleotides not matched to a gene: 9. The CDR3 nucleotides read TGTGCCAGCAGTGCCTCCGGGACAGGGGCGATTCAGCCCCAGCATTTT. Translation: CASSASGTGAIQPQHF.

This clonotype was picked up a small number of times. The chain is built from TRBV7-9 and TRBJ2-7, with D possibly matching TRBD1 (5 bases). The V and J ends lost 5 bases and 0 bases respectively, with 14 bases between them. There are 15 residues in the CDR3. Germline values: CDR1 SEHNR, CDR2 FQNEAQ (reference sequence). For the CDR3, the DNA is TGTGCCAGCAGCCAGCCGACAGCACCCTCCTACGAGCAGTACTTC. Its protein product is CASSQPTAPSYEQYF.

V and J are TRBV4-2 and TRBJ1-3; D might be TRBD1 (6 bases). The CDR3 loop spans 16 amino acids. Trimming shortened V by 5 bases and J by 0 bases, and 14 bases separated the two germline ends. In germline, CDR1 is LGHNA, CDR2 YNFKEQ. CDR3 nucleotide sequence: TGTGCCAGCAGCTCCGGGACACCCAGCTCTGGAAACACCATATATTTT. It specifies CASSSGTPSSGNTIYF.

This clonotype was seen a handful of times. The CDR3 loop is CASSSRPGQGYEQYF. In nucleotides, the CDR3 is TGTGCCAGCAGTTCTCGTCCGGGACAGGGCTACGAGCAGTACTTC. V gene TRBV27 combines with J gene TRBJ2-7; 9 nucleotides agree with TRBD1. The germline V gene has CDR1 MNHEY and CDR2 SMNVEV (reference sequence). V gave up 4 bases and J gave up 3 bases; unmatched junction bases: 7. CDR3 length: 15 amino acids.